This T cell receptor (delta chain) was observed in a study of gammadelta T cells in human blood. For this clone: Its cognate antigen is unknown.

General study findings and limits: Microbial exposure appeared to drive polyclonal γδ T cell expansion after birth.

With CATT, TCRdb re-called clones from the RT-PCR reads. The sample comprises approximately 570 delta-chain clones, 40% of which are singletons, and 22% rests with the top ten. The trim removed 0 bases at V and 2 bases at J, leaving 9 bases unmatched. This CDR3 is 20 amino acids long. CDR1 is GEAIGNYY, CDR2 EKD, per germline. The chain is built from TRDV2 and TRDJ3; 10 bases line up with TRDD3. Sequencing was done on a sample of Vgamma9Vdelta2 gamma-delta T cells from cord blood. The receptor was isolated from a newborn. The DNA for the CDR3 is TGTGCCTGTGACACCGGGAACTGGGGGATCCTACCCTGGGACACCCGACAGATGTTTTTC. Protein product: CACDTGNWGILPWDTRQMFF.